This TCR beta chain was obtained from a study of blood T cell repertoires in COVID-19. Study in general: The United States, Italy and Spain were the sources of the acute and convalescent COVID-19 samples. T cells, B-cell-depleted T cells, or PBMCs provided the cDNA or gDNA that served as material.

Before they entered the study, exposed participants had met a COVID-19 case within 2 weeks. The germline CDR1 and CDR2 sequences are LNHDA and SQIVND (reference sequence). J gave up 5 bases and V 3 bases, and 8 bases lay outside the gene matches. The CDR3 is 15 residues long. Libraries were prepared by immunoSEQ multiplex PCR; TCRdb keeps only in-frame clonotypes and omits some of them. The repertoire consists of about 200,000 clones, with approximately 86% occurring once and the leading ten covering about 4%. The chain has TRBV19 and TRBJ1-1, with 8 bases lining up with TRBD1. The TCR comes from a woman in her thirties who had been exposed to COVID-19. Sequencing was carried out using PBMCs or T cells enriched from blood (not recorded which). The CDR3 spells CASSIRTGWETEAFF. CDR3 coding DNA: TGTGCCAGTAGTATCCGGACAGGGTGGGAAACTGAAGCTTTCTTT.